This TCR beta chain is from a study of neurological immune-mediated disorders (dated by TCRdb to between 2018 and 2021). In terms of the full investigation: Using UMI-based sequencing, the study compared peripheral blood TCR-beta repertoires from patients with HTLV-I-associated myelopathy (HAM/TSP), patients with multiple sclerosis, and healthy controls. The roughly 110 TCR-beta libraries covered PBMC samples along with longitudinal samples, technical triplicates, and paired sorted CD4+ and CD8+ T-cell subsets. Longitudinal HAM/TSP donors and healthy donors each had 3 time-points at intervals of about 3-40 months. Of the approximately 70 subjects in the cohort, around 14 were HAM/TSP patients, 34 were multiple sclerosis patients, and about 20 were healthy controls.

General conclusions and limits of the study: No identical CDR3 amino acid sequences were found to be shared among expanded clones across subjects, suggesting that TCR-beta repertoires were private in all groups. The highest TCR clonal expansion was observed in HAM/TSP patients, whereas the lowest was observed in MS patients, even when compared with healthy controls.

CDR1 and CDR2, per the germline V gene, are MNHNS and SASEGT. From its cysteine to its phenylalanine, the CDR3 spans 13 amino acids. Only the CDR3 portion is preserved as DNA: 39 bases, with reading frame beginning at the first base. V lost 6 bases and J lost 0 bases, and the count of bases not matched to a germline gene is 0. This specimen's time point label, per the study, means: longitudinal time-point 3. Libraries from unsorted PBMCs were made from 2 million PBMCs kept in RNAlater at -80 degrees C until RNA extraction. Peripheral blood was subjected to Ficoll-Hypaque density gradient centrifugation to isolate PBMCs, which were then cryopreserved in liquid nitrogen. This clonotype was picked up many times. Its recognized antigen is unknown. Base qualities are not provided; no much larger clone lies one nucleotide away. To synthesize cDNA, template-switch 5'RACE was performed with a primer carrying a 10-nucleotide random unique molecular identifier so that each TCR transcript was tagged. Each sequencing run produced over 160 million TCR-beta sequences covering 15-18 subjects. The RNeasy kit was used for extraction of total RNA. The KAPA Real-time Library Amplification kit was used to amplify TCR-beta VDJ regions with primers targeting the TCR constant region and the 5'RACE anchor. A first PCR added sample indexes and Illumina adaptors, after which a second PCR increased the library yield. The roughly 650 bp TCR product was size-selected on a 2% E-gel SizeSelection system after Ampure bead purification. Before pooling, libraries had their quality checked on a Bioanalyzer, their concentration measured with Qubit, and their quantity determined with the Kapa Library Quantification kit. An Illumina HiSeq 2500 sequenced the libraries paired-end 2 x 150 bp. To increase sequence diversity, about 25-30% phiX was spiked into each library pool. Turning to the authors' computational methods: Quality-filtered reads were processed with the UMI-based MiGEC pipeline, and over 80% of raw TCR sequences were removed by the MiGEC pipeline during error correction. VDJ genes were aligned to IMGT germline references, and clonotypes were defined by unique CDR3 amino acid sequence plus V-J genes. Clonal expansion, Shannon diversity and CDR3 relatedness (CalcPairwiseDistances, ClusterSamples) were evaluated with VDJtools, and phylogenetic trees were built with CLCbio workbench. Clones with at least 8 unique UMIs were defined as expanded, with this threshold being based on coefficient-of-variation modelling across technical triplicates. In TCRdb, the public reads were trimmed at Q25 with fastp and aligned with MiXCR, with productive beta chains retained. Here each entry gathers all rows of one CDR3 protein and keeps the most common genes and DNA. TCRdb's processing, not the authors' own work, is the source of the V and J calls. The sample table holds around 97,000 distinct CDR3 sequences, of which 10% to 13% were seen once. Around 3.1% of the sample comes from the top ten.

This chain is built from TRBV6-1 and TRBJ1-1, and 8 junction bases match TRBD1. The sequence was collected from a female donor with HTLV-1-associated myelopathy (HAM/TSP). What was sequenced was PBMCs. The CDR3 in this case is CASRGQVNTEAFF. The sequenced DNA: TGTGCCAGCAGGGGACAGGTGAACACTGAAGCTTTCTTT.